Following are 5 T cell receptor beta chains from one sample sequenced in a study of blood T cell repertoires in COVID-19. The assay was immunoSEQ multiplex PCR, and TCRdb's table has in-frame clones only and misses some. This sample has about 280,000 clones, with almost 85% found just once. Sequenced input: peripheral blood. The origin of the receptors is a man aged 45-65 years with active or convalescent COVID-19.

This clone has just a few counts. The chain links TRBV5-8 to TRBJ1-4, with 8 bases fitting TRBD1. The CDR3 covers 14 residues. The V and J ends lost 10 bases and 8 bases, in that order; junction bases with no gene match: 13. Germline V gene lookup returns CDR1 SGHTS and CDR2 YDEGEE. The CDR3 nucleotides read TGTGCCCCCGGAGCCGGACAGGGTAACGAAAAACTGTTTTTT. It specifies CAPGAGQGNEKLFF.

V gene TRBV18 combines with J gene TRBJ2-3; 14 bases agree with TRBD2. Per germline, CDR1 KGHSH and CDR2 LQKENI. This CDR3 spans 18 amino acids. V was pared by 3 bases and J by 5 bases, with 10 bases of the junction left unmatched. The CDR3 here is CASSPGTSGSSALDTQYF. CDR3 bases: TGTGCCAGCTCACCGGGGACTAGCGGGAGTTCCGCATTAGATACGCAGTATTTT.

Only one count was recorded for this clone. This sequence joins TRBV7-2 and TRBJ1-1; 9 bases line up with TRBD1. There are 14 residues in the CDR3. CDR1 and CDR2 from the germline V gene are SGHTA and FQGNSA. V gave up 2 bases and J gave up 11 bases; unmatched junction bases: 9. The CDR3 coding sequence is TGTGCCAGCAGCTTAACTCGGGACAGGGAGACCGCTTTCTTT. Amino acid sequence: CASSLTRDRETAFF.

This chain joins TRBV6-5 and TRBJ2-1; 7 positions agree with TRBD1. With V trimmed by 5 bases and J by 4 bases, 2 bases remained unmatched. Germline assignment: CDR1 MNHEY and CDR2 SVGAGI. The CDR3 consists of 13 residues. This CDR3 reads CASSPDRYNEQFF. The DNA for the CDR3 is TGTGCCAGCAGTCCGGACAGGTACAATGAGCAGTTCTTC.

This chain uses TRBV9 with TRBJ1-2; no clear D gene. V dropped 4 bases and J dropped 4 bases, with 5 bases sitting between them. The CDR3 spans 11 residues. Germline CDR1 is SGDLS and CDR2 is YYNGEE. The CDR3 spells CASSTSYGYTF. DNA of the CDR3: TGTGCCAGCAGCACCAGCTATGGCTACACCTTC. Complete variable domain (other parts from reference TRBV9 and TRBJ1-2): DSGVTQTPKHLITATGQRVTLRCSPRSGDLSVYWYQQSLDQGLQFLIQYYNGEERAKGNILERFSAQQFPDLHSELNLSSLELGDSALYFCASSTSYGYTFGSGTRLTVV.